These 2 T cell receptor beta chains originate from one sample sequenced in a study of T cell clonality in common variable immunodeficiency (dated by TCRdb to between 2015 and 2017). The library was generated by the immunoSEQ multiplex PCR assay. TCRdb stores this immuneACCESS table with in-frame sequences only. Part of the clones is absent; in the studies checked, under half of the shortfall reflects unresolved V genes, and no reason is known for the rest. In this sample, 50,000 to 60,000 clones appear, none counted once only. The ten largest make up 5.4% of the sample. The sequenced sample consisted of peripheral blood mononuclear cells. These receptors were obtained from a person aged 18 to 69 in good health.

This clone was counted at least ten times. The read comes to an end 3 residues before the CDR3 does, leaving the germline J gene to fill in the end. This rearrangement joins TRBV7-9 to TRBJ2-7; 8 bases match TRBD1. CDR1 is SEHNR, CDR2 FQNEAQ, per germline (reference sequence). V trimming: 5 bases; J trimming: 1 base; junction bases outside the gene matches: 4. CDR3 length equals 14 residues. CDR3 DNA (partial): TGTGCCAGCAGCCCTCGGACAGGGTCCTACGAG. Protein sequence: CASSPRTGSYE. The full CDR3 sequence reads CASSPRTGSYEQYF.

In this sample, this clone turned up a few times. The CDR3 extends 3 residues past the end of the read, so its final part is completed from the germline J gene. This chain uses TRBV5-1 with TRBJ2-3; D perhaps matches TRBD1 (6 bases). V lost 1 base and J lost 4, with 10 bases in between. The CDR3 has 14 amino acids. Germline CDR1 is SGHRS and CDR2 is YFSETQ. The sequenced CDR3 bases are TGCGCCAGCAGCTTGACAGGGCTGCCAGATACG. Translation: CASSLTGLPDT. The whole CDR3 reads CASSLTGLPDTQYF. Supplemented by reference TRBV5-1 and TRBJ2-3, the full variable domain reads KAGVTQTPRYLIKTRGQQVTLSCSPISGHRSVSWYQQTPGQGLQFLFEYFSETQRNKGNFPGRFSGRQFSNSRSEMNVSTLELGDSALYLCASSLTGLPDTQYFGPGTRLTVL.